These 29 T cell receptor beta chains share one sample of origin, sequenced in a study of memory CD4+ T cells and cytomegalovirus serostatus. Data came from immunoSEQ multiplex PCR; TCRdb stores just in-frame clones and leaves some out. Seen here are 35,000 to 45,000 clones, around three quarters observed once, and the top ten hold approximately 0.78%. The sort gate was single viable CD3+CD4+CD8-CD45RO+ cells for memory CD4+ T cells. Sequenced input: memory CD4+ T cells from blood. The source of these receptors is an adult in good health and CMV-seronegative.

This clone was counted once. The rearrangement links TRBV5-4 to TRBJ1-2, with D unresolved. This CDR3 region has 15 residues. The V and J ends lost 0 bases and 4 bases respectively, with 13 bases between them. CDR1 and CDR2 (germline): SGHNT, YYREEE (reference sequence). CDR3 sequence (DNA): TGTGCCAGCAGCTTGGGCCCTAACGGGGTCTATGGCTACACCTTC. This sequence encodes CASSLGPNGVYGYTF.

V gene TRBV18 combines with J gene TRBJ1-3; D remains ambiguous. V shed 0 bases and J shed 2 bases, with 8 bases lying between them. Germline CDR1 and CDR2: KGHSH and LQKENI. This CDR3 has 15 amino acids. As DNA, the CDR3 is TGTGCCAGCTCACCACCCAGTCAGGCTGGAAACACCATATATTTT. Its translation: CASSPPSQAGNTIYF.

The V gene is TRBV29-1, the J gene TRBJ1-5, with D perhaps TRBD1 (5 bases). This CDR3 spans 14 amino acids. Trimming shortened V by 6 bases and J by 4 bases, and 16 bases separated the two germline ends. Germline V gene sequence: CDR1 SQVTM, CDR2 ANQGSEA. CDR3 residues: CSVAGTDPNQPQHF. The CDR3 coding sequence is TGCAGCGTAGCCGGGACGGATCCTAATCAGCCCCAGCATTTT.

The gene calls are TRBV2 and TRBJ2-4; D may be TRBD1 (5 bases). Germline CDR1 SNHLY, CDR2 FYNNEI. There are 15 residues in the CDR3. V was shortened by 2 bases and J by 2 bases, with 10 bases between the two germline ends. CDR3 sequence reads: CASSEPTATKNIQYF. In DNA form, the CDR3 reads TGTGCCAGCAGTGAACCGACAGCAACCAAAAACATTCAGTACTTC. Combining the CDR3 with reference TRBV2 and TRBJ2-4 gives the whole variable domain EPEVTQTPSHQVTQMGQEVILRCVPISNHLYFYWYRQILGQKVEFLVSFYNNEISEKSEIFDDQFSVERPDGSNFTLKIRSTKLEDSAMYFCASSEPTATKNIQYFGAGTRLSVL.

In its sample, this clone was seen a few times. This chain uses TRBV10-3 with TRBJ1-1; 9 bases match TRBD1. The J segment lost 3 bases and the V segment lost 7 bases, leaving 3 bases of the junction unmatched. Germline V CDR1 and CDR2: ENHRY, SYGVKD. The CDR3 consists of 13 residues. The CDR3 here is CAIKQGADTEAFF. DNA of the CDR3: TGTGCCATCAAACAGGGGGCGGACACTGAAGCTTTCTTT.

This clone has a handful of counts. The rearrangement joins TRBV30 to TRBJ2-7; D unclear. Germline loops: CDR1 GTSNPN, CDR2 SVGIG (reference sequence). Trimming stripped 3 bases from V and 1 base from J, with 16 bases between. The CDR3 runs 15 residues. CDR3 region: CAWRRKRLVSYEQYF. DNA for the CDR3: TGTGCCTGGAGACGGAAGCGCTTGGTATCCTACGAGCAGTACTTC.

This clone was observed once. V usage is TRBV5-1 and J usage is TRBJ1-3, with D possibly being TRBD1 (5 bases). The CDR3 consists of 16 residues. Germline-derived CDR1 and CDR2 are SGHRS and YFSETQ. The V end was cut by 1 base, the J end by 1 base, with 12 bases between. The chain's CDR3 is CASSLTGVESGNTIYF. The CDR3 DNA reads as TGCGCCAGCAGCTTGACAGGAGTAGAATCTGGAAACACCATATATTTT.

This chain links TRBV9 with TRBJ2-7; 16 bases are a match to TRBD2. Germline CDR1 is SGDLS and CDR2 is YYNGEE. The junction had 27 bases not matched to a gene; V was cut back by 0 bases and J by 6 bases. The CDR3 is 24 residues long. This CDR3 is CASSVGPGTSGGAQQFYLPGEQYF. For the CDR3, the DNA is TGTGCCAGCAGCGTAGGCCCAGGGACTAGCGGGGGGGCGCAGCAGTTTTACCTCCCCGGCGAGCAGTACTTC.

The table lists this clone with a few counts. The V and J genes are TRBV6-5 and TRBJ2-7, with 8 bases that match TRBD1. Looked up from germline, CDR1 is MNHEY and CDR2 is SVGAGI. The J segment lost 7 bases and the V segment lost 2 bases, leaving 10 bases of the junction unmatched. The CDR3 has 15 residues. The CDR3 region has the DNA TGTGCCAGCAGTTACCGGACAGGGAAAGTAGGTGAGCAGTACTTC. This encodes CASSYRTGKVGEQYF.

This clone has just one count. The CDR3 spells CASSLAGRAGSGAFF. As DNA, the CDR3 is TGTGCCAGCAGCTTAGCTGGGCGGGCCGGTAGTGGAGCTTTCTTT. The chain links TRBV7-2 to TRBJ1-1, with D unresolved. The germline CDR1 and CDR2 sequences are SGHTA and FQGNSA. V was pared by 0 bases and J by 10 bases, with 18 bases between. This CDR3 is 15 amino acids long.

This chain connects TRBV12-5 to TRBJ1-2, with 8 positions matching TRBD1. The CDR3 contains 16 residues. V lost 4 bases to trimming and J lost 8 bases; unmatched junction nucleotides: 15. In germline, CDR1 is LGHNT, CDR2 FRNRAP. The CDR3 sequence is CASGSPTRDRIEGYTF. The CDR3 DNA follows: TGTGCTAGTGGTTCTCCGACGAGGGACAGGATAGAGGGCTACACCTTC. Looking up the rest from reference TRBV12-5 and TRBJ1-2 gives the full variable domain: DARVTQTPRHKVTEMGQEVTMRCQPILGHNTVFWYRQTMMQGLELLAYFRNRAPLDDSGMPKDRFSAEMPDATLATLKIQPSEPRDSAVYFCASGSPTRDRIEGYTFGSGTRLTVV.

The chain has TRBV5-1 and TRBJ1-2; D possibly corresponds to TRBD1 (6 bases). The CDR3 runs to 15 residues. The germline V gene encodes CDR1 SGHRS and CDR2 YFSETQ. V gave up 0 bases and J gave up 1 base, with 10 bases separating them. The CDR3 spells CASSLEQGGNYGYTF. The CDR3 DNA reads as TGCGCCAGCAGCTTGGAACAGGGCGGTAACTATGGCTACACCTTC.

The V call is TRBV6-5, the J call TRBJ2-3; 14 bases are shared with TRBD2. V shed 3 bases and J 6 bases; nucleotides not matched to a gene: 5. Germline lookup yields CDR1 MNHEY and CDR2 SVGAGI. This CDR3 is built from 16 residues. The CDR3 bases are TGTGCCAGCAGTTATGGACTAGCGGGGGGCCCGGATACGCAGTATTTT. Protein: CASSYGLAGGPDTQYF.

The CDR3 bases are TGTGCCTGGGTGGGGGATCCCTACGAGCAGTACTTC. This encodes CAWVGDPYEQYF. The V and J genes are TRBV30 and TRBJ2-7; TRBD1 or TRBD2 may be the D gene (5 bases each). CDR3 size: 12 residues. Per the germline V gene, CDR1 is GTSNPN and CDR2 is SVGIG (reference sequence). The germline V and J ends were trimmed by 5 bases and 2 bases, with 10 bases remaining between them.

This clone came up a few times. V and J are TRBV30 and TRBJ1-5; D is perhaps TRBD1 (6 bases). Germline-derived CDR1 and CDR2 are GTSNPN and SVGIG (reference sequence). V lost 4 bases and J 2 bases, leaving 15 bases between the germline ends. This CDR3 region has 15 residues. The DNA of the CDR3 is TGTGCCTGGACCCGCGGGGGGGGCGGCAATCAGCCCCAGCATTTT. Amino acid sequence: CAWTRGGGGNQPQHF.

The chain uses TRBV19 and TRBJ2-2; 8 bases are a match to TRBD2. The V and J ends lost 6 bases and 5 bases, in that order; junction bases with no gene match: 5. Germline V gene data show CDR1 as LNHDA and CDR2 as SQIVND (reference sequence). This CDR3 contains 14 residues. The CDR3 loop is CASSAGGRTGELFF. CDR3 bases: TGTGCCAGTAGCGCGGGGGGAAGGACCGGGGAGCTGTTTTTT.

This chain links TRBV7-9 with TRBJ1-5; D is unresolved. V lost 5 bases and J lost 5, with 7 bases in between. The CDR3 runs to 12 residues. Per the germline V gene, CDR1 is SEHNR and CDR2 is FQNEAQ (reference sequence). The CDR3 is CASSEDYQPQHF. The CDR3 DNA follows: TGTGCCAGCAGCGAGGACTATCAGCCCCAGCATTTT.

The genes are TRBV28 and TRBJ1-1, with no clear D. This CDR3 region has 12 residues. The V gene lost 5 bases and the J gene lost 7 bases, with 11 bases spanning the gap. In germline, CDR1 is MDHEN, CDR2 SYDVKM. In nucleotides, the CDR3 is TGTGCCAGCAGTGTCGCGGCCTTTGAAGCTTTCTTT. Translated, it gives CASSVAAFEAFF.

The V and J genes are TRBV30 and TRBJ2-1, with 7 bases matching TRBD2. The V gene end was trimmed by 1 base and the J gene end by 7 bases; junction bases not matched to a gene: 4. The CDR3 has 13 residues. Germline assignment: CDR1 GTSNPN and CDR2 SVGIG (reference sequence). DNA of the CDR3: TGTGCCTGGAGTGCCGGGGGGAAAAATGAGCAGTTCTTC. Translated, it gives CAWSAGGKNEQFF. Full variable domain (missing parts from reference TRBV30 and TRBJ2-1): SQTIHQWPATLVQPVGSPLSLECTVEGTSNPNLYWYRQAAGRGLQLLFYSVGIGQISSEVPQNLSASRPQDRQFILSSKKLLLSDSGFYLCAWSAGGKNEQFFGPGTRLTVL.

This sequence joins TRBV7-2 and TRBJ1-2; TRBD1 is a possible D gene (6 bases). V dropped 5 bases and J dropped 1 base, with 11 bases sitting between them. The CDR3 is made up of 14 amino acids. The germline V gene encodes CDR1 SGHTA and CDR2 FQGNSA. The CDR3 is CASSALGGNYGYTF. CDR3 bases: TGTGCCAGCAGCGCTTTAGGGGGTAACTATGGCTACACCTTC.

The CDR3 coding sequence is TGTGCCTGGAGTGTAGAAGCCAAAAACATTCAGTACTTC. This gives the protein CAWSVEAKNIQYF. This chain uses TRBV30 with TRBJ2-4; unclear D gene. With 0 bases removed from V and 0 bases from J, the gap between germline ends came to 3 bases. Germline CDR1 and CDR2: GTSNPN and SVGIG (reference sequence). The CDR3 runs to 13 residues.

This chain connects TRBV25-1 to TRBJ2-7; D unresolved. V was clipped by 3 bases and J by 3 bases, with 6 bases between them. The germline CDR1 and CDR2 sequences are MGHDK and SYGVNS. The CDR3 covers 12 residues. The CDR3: CASSENYYEQYF. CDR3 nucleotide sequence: TGTGCCAGCAGTGAGAATTACTACGAGCAGTACTTC.

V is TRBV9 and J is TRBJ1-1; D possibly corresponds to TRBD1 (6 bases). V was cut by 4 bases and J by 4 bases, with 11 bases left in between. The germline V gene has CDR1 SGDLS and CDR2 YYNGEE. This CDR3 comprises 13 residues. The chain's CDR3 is CASSFKGGTEAFF. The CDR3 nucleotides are TGTGCCAGCAGCTTTAAGGGGGGCACTGAAGCTTTCTTT.

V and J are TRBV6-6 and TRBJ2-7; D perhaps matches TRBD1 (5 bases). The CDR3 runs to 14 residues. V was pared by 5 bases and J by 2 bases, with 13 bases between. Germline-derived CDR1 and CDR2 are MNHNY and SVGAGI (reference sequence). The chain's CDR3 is CASSQARVPYEQYF. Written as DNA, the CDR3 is TGTGCCAGCAGTCAGGCCAGGGTCCCCTACGAGCAGTACTTC.

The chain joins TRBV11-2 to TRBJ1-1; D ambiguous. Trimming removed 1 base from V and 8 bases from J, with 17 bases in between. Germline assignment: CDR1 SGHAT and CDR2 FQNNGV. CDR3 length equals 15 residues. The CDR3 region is CASSLGGQPTEEAFF. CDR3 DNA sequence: TGTGCCAGCAGCTTAGGAGGTCAGCCCACGGAAGAAGCTTTCTTT.

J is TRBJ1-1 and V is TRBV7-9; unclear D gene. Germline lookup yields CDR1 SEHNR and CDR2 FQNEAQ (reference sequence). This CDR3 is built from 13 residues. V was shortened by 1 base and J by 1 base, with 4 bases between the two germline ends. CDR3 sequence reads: CASSLDTNTEAFF. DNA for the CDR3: TGTGCCAGCAGCTTAGACACGAACACTGAAGCTTTCTTT.

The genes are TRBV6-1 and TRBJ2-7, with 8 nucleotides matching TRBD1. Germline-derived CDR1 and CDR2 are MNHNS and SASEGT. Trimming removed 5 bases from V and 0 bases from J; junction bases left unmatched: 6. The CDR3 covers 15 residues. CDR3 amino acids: CASSQTGGSSYEQYF. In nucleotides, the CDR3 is TGTGCCAGCAGTCAAACAGGGGGGAGCTCCTACGAGCAGTACTTC.

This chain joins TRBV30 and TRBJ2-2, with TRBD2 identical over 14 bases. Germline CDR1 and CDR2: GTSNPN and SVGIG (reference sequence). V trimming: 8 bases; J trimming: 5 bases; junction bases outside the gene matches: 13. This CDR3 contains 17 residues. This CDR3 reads CAVWTSGGRTATGELFF. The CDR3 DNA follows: TGTGCCGTCTGGACTAGCGGGGGGAGGACTGCTACCGGGGAGCTGTTTTTT.

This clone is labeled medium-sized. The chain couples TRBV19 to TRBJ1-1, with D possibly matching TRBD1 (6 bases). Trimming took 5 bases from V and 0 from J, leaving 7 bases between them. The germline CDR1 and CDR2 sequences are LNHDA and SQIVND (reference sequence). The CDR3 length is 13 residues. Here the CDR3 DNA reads TGTGCCAGTAGTGGACAGCTGAACACTGAAGCTTTCTTT. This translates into CASSGQLNTEAFF.